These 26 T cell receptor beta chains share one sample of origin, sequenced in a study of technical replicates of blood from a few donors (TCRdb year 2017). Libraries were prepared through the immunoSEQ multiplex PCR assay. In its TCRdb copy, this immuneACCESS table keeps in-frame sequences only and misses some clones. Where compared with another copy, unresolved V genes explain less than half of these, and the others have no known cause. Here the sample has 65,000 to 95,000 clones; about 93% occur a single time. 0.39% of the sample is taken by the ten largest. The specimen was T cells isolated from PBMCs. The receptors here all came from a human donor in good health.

The CDR3, as DNA: TGTGCCAGCAGTTTTAATTATTACTACGAGCAGTACTTC. It codes for CASSFNYYYEQYF. This rearrangement joins TRBV27 to TRBJ2-7; D unresolved. This CDR3 spans 13 amino acids. Trimming left V 3 bases short and J 3 bases short, with 9 bases between. CDR1 and CDR2 from the germline V gene are MNHEY and SMNVEV (reference sequence).

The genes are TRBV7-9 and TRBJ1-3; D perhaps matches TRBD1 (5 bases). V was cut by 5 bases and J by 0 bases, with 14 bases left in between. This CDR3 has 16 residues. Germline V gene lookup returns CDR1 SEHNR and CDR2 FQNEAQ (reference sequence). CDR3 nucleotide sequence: TGTGCCAGCAGCGCAGCCCAAACAGGCTCTGGAAACACCATATATTTT. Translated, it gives CASSAAQTGSGNTIYF.

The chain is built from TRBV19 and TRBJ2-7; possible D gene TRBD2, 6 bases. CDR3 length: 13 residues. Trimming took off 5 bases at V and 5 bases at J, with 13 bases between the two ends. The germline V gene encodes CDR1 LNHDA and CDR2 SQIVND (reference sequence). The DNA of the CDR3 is TGTGCCAGTAGTCCGGGACTCCCCAACGAGCAGTACTTC. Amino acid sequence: CASSPGLPNEQYF.

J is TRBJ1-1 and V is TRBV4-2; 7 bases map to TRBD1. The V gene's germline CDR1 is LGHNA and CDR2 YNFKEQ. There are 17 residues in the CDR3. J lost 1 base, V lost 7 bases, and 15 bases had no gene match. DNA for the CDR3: TGTGCCAGCAACGTCGGTGGGACAGTTTATGGGAACACTGAAGCTTTCTTT. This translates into CASNVGGTVYGNTEAFF.

This CDR3 reads CASSFATANTEAFF. In nucleotides, the CDR3 is TGTGCCAGCAGCTTCGCCACAGCCAACACTGAAGCTTTCTTT. The rearrangement joins TRBV5-6 to TRBJ1-1; D uncertain. The CDR3 sequence is 14 residues long. Trimming removed 2 bases at V and 2 bases at J, with 10 bases between. The germline V gene has CDR1 SGHDT and CDR2 YYEEEE. The full variable domain, completed using reference TRBV5-6 and TRBJ1-1, is DAGVTQSPTHLIKTRGQQVTLRCSPKSGHDTVSWYQQALGQGPQFIFQYYEEEERQRGNFPDRFSGHQFPNYSSELNVNALLLGDSALYLCASSFATANTEAFFGQGTRLTVV.

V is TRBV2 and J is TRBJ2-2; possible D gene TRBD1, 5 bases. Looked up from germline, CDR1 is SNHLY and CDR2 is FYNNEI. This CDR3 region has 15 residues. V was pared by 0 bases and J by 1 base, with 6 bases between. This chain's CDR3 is CASSEAQVNTGELFF. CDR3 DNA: TGTGCCAGCAGTGAAGCACAGGTGAACACCGGGGAGCTGTTTTTT.

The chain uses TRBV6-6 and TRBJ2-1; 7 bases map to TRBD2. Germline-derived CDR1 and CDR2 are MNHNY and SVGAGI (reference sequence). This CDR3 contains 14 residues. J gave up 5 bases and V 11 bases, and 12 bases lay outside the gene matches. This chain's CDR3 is CAGQGRAGDNEQFF. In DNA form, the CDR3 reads TGTGCCGGACAAGGGAGGGCCGGTGACAATGAGCAGTTCTTC.

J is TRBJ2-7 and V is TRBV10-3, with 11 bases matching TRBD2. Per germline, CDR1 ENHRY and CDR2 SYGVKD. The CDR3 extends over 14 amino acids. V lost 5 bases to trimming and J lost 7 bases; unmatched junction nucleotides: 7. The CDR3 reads CAISTTSGRGEQYF. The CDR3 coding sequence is TGTGCCATCAGTACAACTAGCGGGAGAGGGGAGCAGTACTTC.

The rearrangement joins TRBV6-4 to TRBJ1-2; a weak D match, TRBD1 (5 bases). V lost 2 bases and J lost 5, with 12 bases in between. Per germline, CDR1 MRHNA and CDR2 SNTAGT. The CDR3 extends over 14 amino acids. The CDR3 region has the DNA TGTGCCAGCAGTGACCAGGACATAGGGTATGGCTACACCTTC. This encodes CASSDQDIGYGYTF.

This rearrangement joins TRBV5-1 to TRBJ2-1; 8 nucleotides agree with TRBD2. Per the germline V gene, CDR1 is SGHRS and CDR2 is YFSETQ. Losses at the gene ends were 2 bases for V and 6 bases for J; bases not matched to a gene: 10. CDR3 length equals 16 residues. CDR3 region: CASSFWSAGAFNEQFF. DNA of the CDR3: TGCGCCAGCAGCTTTTGGTCAGCGGGAGCTTTCAATGAGCAGTTCTTC.

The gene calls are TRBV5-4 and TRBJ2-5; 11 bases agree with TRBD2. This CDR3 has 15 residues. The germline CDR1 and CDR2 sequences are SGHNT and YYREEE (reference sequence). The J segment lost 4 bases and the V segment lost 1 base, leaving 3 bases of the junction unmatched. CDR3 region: CASSLSLAGGETQYF. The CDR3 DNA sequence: TGTGCCAGCAGCTTGAGTCTAGCGGGAGGAGAGACCCAGTACTTC.

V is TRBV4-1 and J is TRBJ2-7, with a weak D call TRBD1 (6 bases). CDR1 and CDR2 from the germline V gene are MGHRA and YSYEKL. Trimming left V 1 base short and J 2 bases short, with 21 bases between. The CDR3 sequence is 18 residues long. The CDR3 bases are TGCGCCAGCAGCCAAGGGATCTCTTTCCGGGACAATGCCTACGAGCAGTACTTC. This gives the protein CASSQGISFRDNAYEQYF.

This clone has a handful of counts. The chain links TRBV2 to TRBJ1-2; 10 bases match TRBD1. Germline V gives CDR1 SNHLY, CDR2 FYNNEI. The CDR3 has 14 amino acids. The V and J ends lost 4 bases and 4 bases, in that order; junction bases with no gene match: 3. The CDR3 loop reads CASSGGQGFYGYTF. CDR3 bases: TGTGCCAGCAGTGGGGGACAGGGGTTCTATGGCTACACCTTC. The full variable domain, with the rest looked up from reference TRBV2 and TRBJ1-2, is EPEVTQTPSHQVTQMGQEVILRCVPISNHLYFYWYRQILGQKVEFLVSFYNNEISEKSEIFDDQFSVERPDGSNFTLKIRSTKLEDSAMYFCASSGGQGFYGYTFGSGTRLTVV.

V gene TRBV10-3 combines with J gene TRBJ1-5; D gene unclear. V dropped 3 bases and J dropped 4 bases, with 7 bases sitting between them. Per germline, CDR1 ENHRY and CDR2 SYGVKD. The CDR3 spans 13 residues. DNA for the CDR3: TGTGCCATCAGTGACGGTCTGAATCAGCCCCAGCATTTT. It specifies CAISDGLNQPQHF.

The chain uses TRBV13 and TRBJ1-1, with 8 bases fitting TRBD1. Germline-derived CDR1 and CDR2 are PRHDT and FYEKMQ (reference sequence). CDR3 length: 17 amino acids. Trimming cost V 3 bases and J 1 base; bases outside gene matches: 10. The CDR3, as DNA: TGTGCCAGCAGCTTGTTTGGGACAGGTTACAAGAACACTGAAGCTTTCTTT. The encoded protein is CASSLFGTGYKNTEAFF.

In DNA form, the CDR3 reads TGTGCCAGCAGTTACTCCGGGCAGCCCCAGCATTTT. Protein: CASSYSGQPQHF. V usage is TRBV6-6 and J usage is TRBJ1-5, with D unresolved. The germline gives CDR1 MNHNY, CDR2 SVGAGI (reference sequence). Trimming took 0 bases from V and 7 from J, leaving 4 bases between them. The CDR3 consists of 12 residues.

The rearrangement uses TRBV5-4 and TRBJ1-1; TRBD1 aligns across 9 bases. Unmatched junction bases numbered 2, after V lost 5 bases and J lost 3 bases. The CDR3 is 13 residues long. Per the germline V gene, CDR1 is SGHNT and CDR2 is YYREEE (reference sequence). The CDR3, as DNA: TGTGCCAGCAGATGGGACAGGGACACTGAAGCTTTCTTT. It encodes CASRWDRDTEAFF.

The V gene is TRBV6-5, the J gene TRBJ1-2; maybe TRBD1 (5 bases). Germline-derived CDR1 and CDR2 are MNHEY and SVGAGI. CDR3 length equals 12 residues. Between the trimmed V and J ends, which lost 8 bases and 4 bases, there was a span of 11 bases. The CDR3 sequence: CASHQGAYGYTF. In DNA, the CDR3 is TGTGCCAGCCACCAGGGTGCCTATGGCTACACCTTC.

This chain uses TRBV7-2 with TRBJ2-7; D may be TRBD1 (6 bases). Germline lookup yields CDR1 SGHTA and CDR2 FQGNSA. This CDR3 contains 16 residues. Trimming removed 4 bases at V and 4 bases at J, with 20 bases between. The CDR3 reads CASSSAGVAWSYEQYF. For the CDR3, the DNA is TGTGCCAGCAGCTCCGCAGGGGTAGCATGGTCATACGAGCAGTACTTC.

CDR3 nucleotides: TGTGCCAGCAGTCCGGGGGCCTACGAGCAGTACTTC. This encodes CASSPGAYEQYF. The V and J genes are TRBV28 and TRBJ2-7; D perhaps matches TRBD2 (6 bases). CDR3 length: 12 residues. Trimming cost V 5 bases and J 2 bases, with 7 bases left between them. Germline-derived CDR1 and CDR2 are MDHEN and SYDVKM.

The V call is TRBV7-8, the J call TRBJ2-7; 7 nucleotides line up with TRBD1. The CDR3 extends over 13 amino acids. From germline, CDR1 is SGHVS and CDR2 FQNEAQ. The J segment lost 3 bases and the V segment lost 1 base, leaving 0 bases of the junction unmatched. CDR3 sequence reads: CASSLGTGYEQYF. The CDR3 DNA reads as TGTGCCAGCAGCTTAGGGACAGGCTACGAGCAGTACTTC.

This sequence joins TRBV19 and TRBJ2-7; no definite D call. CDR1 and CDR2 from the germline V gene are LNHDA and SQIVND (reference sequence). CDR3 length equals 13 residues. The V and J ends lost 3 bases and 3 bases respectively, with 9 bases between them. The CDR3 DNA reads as TGTGCCAGTAGTATTACGGGTCTCTACGAGCAGTACTTC. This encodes CASSITGLYEQYF.

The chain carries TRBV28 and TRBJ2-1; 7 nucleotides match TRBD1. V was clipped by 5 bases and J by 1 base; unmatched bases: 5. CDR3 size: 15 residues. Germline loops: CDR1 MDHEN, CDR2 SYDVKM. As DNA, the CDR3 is TGTGCCAGCAGTCTAGGGACAGCTTCCTACAATGAGCAGTTCTTC. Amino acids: CASSLGTASYNEQFF. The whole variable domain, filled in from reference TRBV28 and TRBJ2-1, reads DVKVTQSSRYLVKRTGEKVFLECVQDMDHENMFWYRQDPGLGLRLIYFSYDVKMKEKGDIPEGYSVSREKKERFSLILESASTNQTSMYLCASSLGTASYNEQFFGPGTRLTVL.

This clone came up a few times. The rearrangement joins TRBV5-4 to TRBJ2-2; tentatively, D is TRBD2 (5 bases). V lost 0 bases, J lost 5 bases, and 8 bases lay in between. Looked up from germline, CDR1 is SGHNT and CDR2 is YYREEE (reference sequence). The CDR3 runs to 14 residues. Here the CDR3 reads CASSLGGRTGELFF. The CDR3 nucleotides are TGTGCCAGCAGCTTGGGAGGGAGAACCGGGGAGCTGTTTTTT.

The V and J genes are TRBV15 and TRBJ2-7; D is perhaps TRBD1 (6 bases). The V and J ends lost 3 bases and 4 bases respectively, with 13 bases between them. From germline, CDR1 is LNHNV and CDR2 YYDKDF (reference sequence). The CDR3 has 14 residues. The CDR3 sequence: CATSRAQGIYEQYF. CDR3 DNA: TGTGCCACCAGCAGGGCACAGGGTATTTACGAGCAGTACTTC.

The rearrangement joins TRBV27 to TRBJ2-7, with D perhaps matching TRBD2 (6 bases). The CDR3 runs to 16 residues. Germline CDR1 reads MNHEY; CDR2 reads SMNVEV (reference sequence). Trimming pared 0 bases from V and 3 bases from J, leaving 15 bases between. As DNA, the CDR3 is TGTGCCAGCAGTTTATCGACGGGGGAACGATTCTACGAGCAGTACTTC. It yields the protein CASSLSTGERFYEQYF.